The entry below describes one TCR beta chain. Profiling relied on immunoSEQ multiplex PCR, and the TCRdb table lists in-frame clones only, not all of them. The data show about 340,000 clones, 80% to 90% seen once. This record belongs to a study of blood T cell repertoires in COVID-19. Trimming stripped 6 bases from V and 4 bases from J, with 18 bases between. From germline, CDR1 is LGHNT and CDR2 FRNRAP. The CDR3 runs to 15 residues. The material sequenced was PBMCs or T cells enriched from blood (not recorded which). V gene TRBV12-5 combines with J gene TRBJ2-5; tentatively, D is TRBD1 (5 bases). The receptor was isolated from a woman aged 40 to 50 with acute COVID-19. Here the CDR3 DNA reads TGTGCTAGTGGGGGTGGGGTCGGCAGGGTAGAGACCCAGTACTTC. It translates to CASGGGVGRVETQYF.